This TCR beta chain was obtained from a study of shared clonotypes between healthy human individuals. Study-level background: Serving as donors were a couple of women and three men, whose ages spanned 18 to 49.

This clone came up once. CDR3 length: 16 amino acids. Germline CDR1 reads ENHRY; CDR2 reads SYGVKD. The J segment lost 6 bases and the V segment lost 2 bases, leaving 11 bases of the junction unmatched. Some clones are missing from TCRdb's copy, which holds only in-frame ones; the method was immunoSEQ multiplex PCR. Of about 2.4 million clones detected, 80% to 95% appear once; the ten largest clones hold approximately 0.35%. The V gene is TRBV10-3, the J gene TRBJ2-3; 7 bases are shared with TRBD1. Sequenced sample: naive CD4+ T cells from PBMCs. The subset is: CD45RA+ positively selected. The receptor's source is a man between 18 and 29 years old in good health. Some clones in this sample may be carry-over from other donors' samples. CDR3 loop: CAISESAGGKRDTQYF. The CDR3 nucleotides read TGTGCCATCAGTGAGAGCGCAGGGGGTAAGAGGGATACGCAGTATTTT.